The 11 T cell receptor beta chains in this list originate from one sample, sequenced in a study of circulating and synovial CD4+ cells in juvenile arthritis. Profiled with immunoSEQ multiplex PCR; TCRdb holds only in-frame clones, not every one. The sample has about 30,000 clones; over 85% are singletons. The sequenced material came from CD4+ T cells from blood. Source of these receptors: a human donor with juvenile idiopathic arthritis.

V is TRBV28 and J is TRBJ2-7; weak D call: TRBD2 (5 bases). Germline assignment: CDR1 MDHEN and CDR2 SYDVKM. V was pared by 7 bases and J by 4 bases, with 17 bases between. The CDR3 contains 14 residues. CDR3 loop: CASTLSGGAYEQYF. The CDR3 bases are TGTGCCAGCACCTTAAGCGGCGGTGCATACGAGCAGTACTTC.

The gene calls are TRBV30 and TRBJ1-1, with D maybe TRBD1 (6 bases). Germline V gives CDR1 GTSNPN, CDR2 SVGIG (reference sequence). The V gene lost 4 bases and the J gene lost 0 bases, with 12 bases spanning the gap. This CDR3 region has 14 residues. The CDR3 loop is CAWTSGVVNTEAFF. As DNA, the CDR3 is TGTGCCTGGACTTCAGGGGTGGTGAACACTGAAGCTTTCTTT.

The chain recombines TRBV16 with TRBJ1-1, with D tentatively TRBD1 (5 bases). The CDR3 contains 14 residues. The germline V and J ends were trimmed by 3 bases and 0 bases, with 8 bases remaining between them. Germline CDR1 and CDR2: KGHSY and FQNENV. CDR3 DNA: TGTGCCAGCAGCCACACGACAGTGAACACTGAAGCTTTCTTT. It specifies CASSHTTVNTEAFF.

The V gene is TRBV5-1, the J gene TRBJ2-7; no clear D gene. Germline lookup yields CDR1 SGHRS and CDR2 YFSETQ. The CDR3 is made up of 14 amino acids. Trimming stripped 0 bases from V and 1 base from J, with 8 bases between. CDR3 amino acids: CASSLASRSYEQYF. CDR3 nucleotides: TGCGCCAGCAGCTTGGCCTCCAGATCCTACGAGCAGTACTTC. The full variable domain, in which reference TRBV5-1 and TRBJ2-7 provide the parts outside the CDR3, is KAGVTQTPRYLIKTRGQQVTLSCSPISGHRSVSWYQQTPGQGLQFLFEYFSETQRNKGNFPGRFSGRQFSNSRSEMNVSTLELGDSALYLCASSLASRSYEQYFGPGTRLTVT.

The V and J genes are TRBV30 and TRBJ2-7; D possibly corresponds to TRBD2 (7 bases). Germline CDR1 is GTSNPN and CDR2 is SVGIG (reference sequence). CDR3 length equals 13 residues. V lost 4 bases to trimming and J lost 4 bases, with 14 bases between them. CDR3 sequence reads: CAWNSGGGYEQYF. The CDR3 DNA reads as TGTGCCTGGAACTCGGGGGGCGGTTACGAGCAGTACTTC.

J is TRBJ1-2 and V is TRBV28; D ambiguous. The V gene's germline CDR1 is MDHEN and CDR2 SYDVKM. The V end was cut by 8 bases, the J end by 6 bases, with 19 bases between. CDR3 length: 14 residues. Here the CDR3 DNA reads TGTGCCAGCCTAGCCCCCGGTCCCCCCAATGGCTACACCTTC. Protein sequence: CASLAPGPPNGYTF.

The chain joins TRBV18 to TRBJ2-2; 11 bases are a match to TRBD2. J was trimmed by 3 bases and V by 3 bases; bases with no gene match: 9. The CDR3 runs 18 residues. Looked up from germline, CDR1 is KGHSH and CDR2 is LQKENI. The CDR3 sequence is CASSPTGLAGFDTGELFF. CDR3 bases: TGTGCCAGCTCACCCACCGGACTAGCGGGTTTTGACACCGGGGAGCTGTTTTTT.

The chain is built from TRBV5-1 and TRBJ2-7; 10 bases line up with TRBD1. Per the germline V gene, CDR1 is SGHRS and CDR2 is YFSETQ. The CDR3 sequence is 15 residues long. With V trimmed by 5 bases and J by 5 bases, 10 bases remained unmatched. The CDR3 region is CASRRQGQGSDEQYF. The DNA of the CDR3 is TGCGCCAGCAGACGCCAGGGACAGGGGTCGGACGAGCAGTACTTC.

Points on this clone: The junction shows a germline mismatch at one end, possibly a read error. The chain employs TRBV18 and TRBJ2-2, with 8 bases that match TRBD1. The CDR3 spans 16 residues. Germline loops: CDR1 KGHSH, CDR2 LQKENI. This CDR3 is CASSSPGQANTGELFF. DNA of the CDR3: TGTGCCAGCTCATCACCGGGACAGGCGAACACCGGGGAGCTGTTTTTT.

CDR3 in amino acids: CASSPGTGGSGNTIYF. The DNA for the CDR3 is TGTGCCAGCTCACCCGGGACAGGGGGCTCTGGAAACACCATATATTTT. The genes are TRBV18 and TRBJ1-3; TRBD1 aligns across 11 bases. Trimming removed 3 bases from V and 0 bases from J; junction bases left unmatched: 1. This CDR3 contains 16 residues. Germline CDR1 reads KGHSH; CDR2 reads LQKENI. The variable domain in full, with the rest retrieved from reference TRBV18 and TRBJ1-3, is NAGVMQNPRHLVRRRGQEARLRCSPMKGHSHVYWYRQLPEEGLKFMVYLQKENIIDESGMPKERFSAEFPKEGPSILRIQQVVRGDSAAYFCASSPGTGGSGNTIYFGEGSWLTVV.

The chain has TRBV23-1 and TRBJ2-2; 9 bases map to TRBD1. TRBV23-1 is classed as an ORF, of uncertain function. This CDR3 has 16 residues. Trimming removed 7 bases from V and 5 bases from J; junction bases left unmatched: 11. CDR3 amino acids: CASIPTGGMMTGELFF. DNA of the CDR3: TGCGCCAGCATTCCGACAGGGGGGATGATGACCGGGGAGCTGTTTTTT.